The sequence of this T cell receptor beta chain was determined in a study of T-cell memory formation after mild COVID-19. Study-level information: For the most part, TCR clusters were specific to one donor.

The V gene lost 3 bases and the J gene lost 0 bases, with 9 bases spanning the gap. The CDR3 spans 15 residues. TCRdb reprocessed the 5' RACE reads via MiXCR and lists one record per CDR3 protein. The sample has approximately 300,000 distinct CDR3 sequences, 15% seen once. The sequenced sample consisted of PBMCs or a T cell subset sorted from them (not recorded which). The rearrangement joins TRBV12-3 or TRBV12-4 to TRBJ2-1; unclear D gene. The TCR sequence derives from a young man who had mild COVID-19 (a few samples of this study predate the infection). Cell type and time point are not known. This CDR3 reads CASSLDRRSYNEQFF. CDR3 bases: TGTGCCAGCAGTTTGGACCGGCGCTCCTACAATGAGCAGTTCTTC.